This T cell receptor (beta chain) is drawn from a study of blood T cell repertoires in COVID-19. Overall study: Italy, Spain and the United States were the sources of the convalescent and acute COVID-19 samples. The analysed material was cDNA or gDNA that came from T cells, B-cell-depleted T cells, or PBMCs.

Original analysis: Amplifying reference gene primers gave estimates of nucleated cell counts. The protocol was immunoSEQ multiplex PCR, while the TCRdb copy is restricted to in-frame clones and leaves out a portion. V and J calls and clone size are those listed in that table; D and trimming were worked out from the DNA. The sample lists approximately 300,000 clones, approximately 88% seen once, with about 5.2% in the top ten. The CDR3 sequence is 13 residues long. V was trimmed by 6 bases and J by 14 bases, leaving 22 bases between them. Cohort 3 donors were reported recovered after two negative PCRs, clearance, or symptom resolution.

The V gene is TRBV12-3 or TRBV12-4, the J gene TRBJ1-2, with D possibly being TRBD1 (6 bases). Sequencing used PBMCs or T cells enriched from blood (not recorded which). The origin of this receptor is a man in his 60s who had recovered from COVID-19. The CDR3 reads CASSRQVVGERTF. The CDR3 region has the DNA TGTGCCAGCAGCAGACAGGTCGTGGGAGAGCGAACCTTC.